This section outlines one T cell receptor (beta chain) sequence together with its context. This clone was picked up one time. The antigen it binds to is not known. No much larger clone is present one base from it, and per-base qualities are unavailable. TCRbeta CDR3 regions were sequenced with the immunoSEQ Assay. After extraction, genomic DNA underwent amplification by bias-controlled multiplex PCR, followed by high-throughput sequencing. Turning to the authors' computational methods: To quantify the absolute abundance of every unique TCRbeta CDR3 region, sequences were collapsed and filtered. Usable DNA was measured by amplifying reference genes present in all nucleated cells, and TCRbeta template counts were normalized to that usable DNA to estimate T cell fraction. Repertoire TCRs were annotated as SARS-CoV-2-specific when V gene, CDR3 amino acid sequence and J gene were exactly matched to a known reactive TCR set. The reference SARS-CoV-2 TCR set came from MIRA and was filtered for enrichment in COVID-19-positive ImmuneCODE repertoires, removing public or cross-reactive TCRs. Using the MIRA antigens, annotated TCRs were further analysed by specific ORF or by position within an ORF. Depth was the summed frequency of annotated unique rearrangements, while breadth was defined as annotated unique rearrangements over total unique productive rearrangements. Two-sided Wilcoxon rank-sum tests were used to compare TCR breadth between groups. The source is immuneACCESS, and TCRdb retained only in-frame sequences with V and J called. Part of the clones is not carried over; for the studies checked, unresolved V genes explain less than half of this, and the remainder is unexplained. For V, J and clone size, that table is used; D and trimming come from the DNA. In this sample the table shows over 400,000 clones, roughly nine tenths of which occur a single time. The ten largest clones represent about 2.4% of the sample.

What this sample's treatment or condition label stands for: roughly 18 received Ad26.COV2.S at low or high dose, single or two shots; about 5 received placebo; per-sample allocation not given. For vaccine and placebo recipients, repertoires were sequenced using samples collected on day 63 after the first injection. In Cohort 1b, 25 or so adults aged 18-55 years were enrolled at a single site in Boston, USA, between 29 July and 7 August 2020. As a vaccine, Ad26.COV2.S was a replication-incompetent adenovirus type 26 vector that expressed a prefusion-stabilized SARS-CoV-2 spike protein derived from the original Wuhan strain. The sample belongs to a study of Ad26.COV2.S vaccination and SARS-CoV-2 variants (dated by TCRdb to about 2021). Background for the entire study: Vaccine-arm donors came from COV1001, a multicentre, randomized, double-blind, placebo-controlled phase I-IIa trial of Ad26.COV2.S in healthy adults. Investigators did not know the trial group allocation while performing experiments and assessing outcomes. The specificity and breadth of SARS-CoV-2-reactive T cell receptors after Ad26.COV2.S vaccination were assessed by TCRbeta repertoire sequencing. Dosing of Ad26.COV2.S was intramuscular, at either 5x10^10 or 1x10^11 viral particles, delivered as one shot or as two shots spaced 56 days apart. Trial participants were randomized into five groups of five: low-dose or high-dose Ad26.COV2.S given once or twice, or placebo on both occasions. A total of 32 samples were included in the TCR-sequenced set, comprising approximately 20 Ad26.COV2.S vaccine recipients, 5 placebo recipients and 8 SARS-CoV-2 convalescent individuals. Results the study describes overall, beyond this receptor: Comparable non-spike TCR breadth was observed between vaccine and placebo recipients, consistent with only spike being contained in the vaccine. The study lacked the statistical power to compare responses across vaccine doses or regimens. Compared with placebo recipients, Ad26.COV2.S recipients showed higher spike-specific TCR breadth (P = 0.0014). According to the authors, total T cell responses may have been underestimated by the TCR breadth and depth analyses. After vaccination, substantial breadth of spike-specific CD8+ and CD4+ T cell responses was reported.

The germline ends are 5 bases apart after V is trimmed by 0 bases and J by 5 bases. Looking up the germline V gene yields CDR1 KGHDR and CDR2 SFDVKD. Including cysteine and phenylalanine, the CDR3 has 13 amino acids. Solely the CDR3 DNA is kept, with 39 bases framed from the first base. The clonotype was recovered from a person between 18 and 65 years old who received the Ad26.COV2.S COVID-19 vaccine or a placebo. The sequencing used peripheral blood, collected in a trial of Ad26.COV2.S vaccine versus placebo. The V gene is TRBV24-1 and the J gene is TRBJ2-3; the D match is possibly TRBD1 or TRBD2, with 5 bases aligned in each. The DNA sequence is TGTGCCACCAGTGATTTGGGGGGAGATACGCAGTATTTT. This codes for CATSDLGGDTQYF.